A selection of T cell receptor beta chains follows, all from one sample in a study of blood T cell repertoires in COVID-19. Generated by immunoSEQ multiplex PCR, the TCRdb table keeps only in-frame clones and is missing some. The table lists around 700,000 clones, about nine tenths of them singletons. The sample taken for sequencing was peripheral blood. The receptor source for this set is a woman in her late teens or twenties with acute or convalescent COVID-19. Both conserved end residues are part of each CDR3. D genes are given only for firm matches. Only some rows state a clone size, as once, few, many or a class for expanded clones.

CDR3 DNA: TGTGCCAGCAGCATCAATTCAGGGGGTTCAGATACGCAGTATTTT
CDR3 protein: CASSINSGGSDTQYF
clone size: -
V gene: TRBV7-3
D gene: TRBD1
J gene: TRBJ2-3

CDR3 DNA: TGTGCCAGCAGCCCCTTTGACAGCGAGAACACTGAAGCTTTCTTT
CDR3 protein: CASSPFDSENTEAFF
clone size: -
V gene: TRBV4-2
D gene: -
J gene: TRBJ1-1

CDR3 DNA: TGTGCCAGCAGTCGGGACACAACATATGGCTACACCTTC
CDR3 protein: CASSRDTTYGYTF
clone size: -
V gene: TRBV12-3/TRBV12-4
D gene: -
J gene: TRBJ1-2

CDR3 DNA: TGTGCCAGCAGCTTATGGCGGGGGCGGTACGAGCAGTACTTC
CDR3 protein: CASSLWRGRYEQYF
clone size: -
V gene: TRBV7-9
D gene: -
J gene: TRBJ2-7

CDR3 DNA: TGTGCCAGCAGCCCGGCCTCGACAGGGACAGGCGGCTACACCTTC
CDR3 protein: CASSPASTGTGGYTF
clone size: -
V gene: TRBV7-8
D gene: TRBD1
J gene: TRBJ1-2

CDR3 DNA: TGTGCCAGCAGCTTAGCTTTAGCTTATAACCAGGGATCTGGCTACGAGCAGTACTTC
CDR3 protein: CASSLALAYNQGSGYEQYF
clone size: -
V gene: TRBV7-9
D gene: -
J gene: TRBJ2-7

CDR3 DNA: TGTGCCAGCAAATCTCCCAAGGGAGGCACTTCACCCCTCCACTTT
CDR3 protein: CASKSPKGGTSPLHF
clone size: -
V gene: TRBV28
D gene: -
J gene: TRBJ1-6

CDR3 DNA: TGTGCCAGCAGCCAAGGGGTGTACACTGAAGCTTTCTTT
CDR3 protein: CASSQGVYTEAFF
clone size: -
V gene: TRBV27
D gene: -
J gene: TRBJ1-1

CDR3 DNA: TGTGCCAGCAGTCCCGGACAGATTTGGACCGGGGAGCTGTTTTTT
CDR3 protein: CASSPGQIWTGELFF
clone size: -
V gene: TRBV6-5
D gene: -
J gene: TRBJ2-2

CDR3 DNA: TGCGCCAGCAGCAAGGGACAGAAGCAGTTCTTC
CDR3 protein: CASSKGQKQFF
clone size: once
V gene: TRBV5-1
D gene: TRBD1
J gene: TRBJ2-1

CDR3 DNA: TGTGCCAGCAGCCAAAGACAGCCAGGAAACACCATATATTTT
CDR3 protein: CASSQRQPGNTIYF
clone size: -
V gene: TRBV3-1/TRBV3-2
D gene: -
J gene: TRBJ1-3

CDR3 DNA: TGTGCCAGCTCACCACCGACAGGGGGCTCGACCGGGGAGCTGTTTTTT
CDR3 protein: CASSPPTGGSTGELFF
clone size: -
V gene: TRBV18
D gene: TRBD1
J gene: TRBJ2-2

CDR3 DNA: TGTGCCAGCAGCCTACAGGGGCTCTATGGCTACACCTTC
CDR3 protein: CASSLQGLYGYTF
clone size: -
V gene: TRBV3-1/TRBV3-2
D gene: TRBD1
J gene: TRBJ1-2

CDR3 DNA: TGCGCCAGCAGTGAGGCCGCCGGCTACGAGCAGTACTTC
CDR3 protein: CASSEAAGYEQYF
clone size: -
V gene: TRBV10-2
D gene: -
J gene: TRBJ2-7

CDR3 DNA: TGTGCCAGTAGTGCCGCGGGTGACTATGGCTACACCTTC
CDR3 protein: CASSAAGDYGYTF
clone size: -
V gene: TRBV19
D gene: -
J gene: TRBJ1-2

CDR3 DNA: TGTGCCAGCAGTTTCGCTAAGGGGGCTTTGACTGAAGCTTTCTTT
CDR3 protein: CASSFAKGALTEAFF
clone size: -
V gene: TRBV6-5
D gene: TRBD1
J gene: TRBJ1-1

CDR3 DNA: TGTGCCAGCAGCTTGGATGTAGGGGGCGATTCGATTTATGGCTACACCTTC
CDR3 protein: CASSLDVGGDSIYGYTF
clone size: -
V gene: TRBV5-8
D gene: TRBD1
J gene: TRBJ1-2

CDR3 DNA: TGTGCCAGCAGTACAAATCCGGGACATGCTCCTGAAGCTTTCTTT
CDR3 protein: CASSTNPGHAPEAFF
clone size: -
V gene: TRBV27
D gene: -
J gene: TRBJ1-1

CDR3 DNA: TGTGCCAGCAGTTACTCACGGGATCAGCCCCAGCATTTT
CDR3 protein: CASSYSRDQPQHF
clone size: few
V gene: TRBV6-2/TRBV6-3
D gene: -
J gene: TRBJ1-5

CDR3 DNA: TGCAGCGTTGAAGATCGGGGGAGACACACGACGAGGCTGTTTTTT
CDR3 protein: CSVEDRGRHTTRLFF
clone size: -
V gene: TRBV29-1
D gene: -
J gene: TRBJ1-4

CDR3 DNA: TGTGCCAGCAGTCTCGGGACAGGGCCGGGCAATGAGCAGTTCTTC
CDR3 protein: CASSLGTGPGNEQFF
clone size: -
V gene: TRBV27
D gene: TRBD1
J gene: TRBJ2-1

CDR3 DNA: TGTGCCAGCAGCCCCGACACCGGGAACTACTATCAGCCCCAGCATTTT
CDR3 protein: CASSPDTGNYYQPQHF
clone size: -
V gene: TRBV28
D gene: -
J gene: TRBJ1-5

CDR3 DNA: TGTGCCAGCAGTGAACACCTACGCCCCTCCTACAATGAGCAGTTCTTC
CDR3 protein: CASSEHLRPSYNEQFF
clone size: once
V gene: TRBV2
D gene: -
J gene: TRBJ2-1

CDR3 DNA: TGTGCCATTTTGCTAGTGGGGGGAGAAGCTTTCTTT
CDR3 protein: CAILLVGGEAFF
clone size: -
V gene: TRBV2
D gene: -
J gene: TRBJ1-1

CDR3 DNA: TGTGCCAGCAGGCTCGACTCACCGAACACTGAAGCTTTCTTT
CDR3 protein: CASRLDSPNTEAFF
clone size: -
V gene: TRBV2
D gene: -
J gene: TRBJ1-1

CDR3 DNA: TGTGCCAGCAGTTTATTCCGTCGGGGAGGATGGCAGCCCCAGCATTTT
CDR3 protein: CASSLFRRGGWQPQHF
clone size: -
V gene: TRBV28
D gene: -
J gene: TRBJ1-5

CDR3 DNA: TGTGCCAGCACCTTGGACAGGGCTTATGGCTACACCTTC
CDR3 protein: CASTLDRAYGYTF
clone size: -
V gene: TRBV12-3/TRBV12-4
D gene: TRBD1
J gene: TRBJ1-2

CDR3 DNA: TGTGCCAGTAGTATAGCCAGGGGAGACACAGATACGCAGTATTTT
CDR3 protein: CASSIARGDTDTQYF
clone size: -
V gene: TRBV19
D gene: -
J gene: TRBJ2-3

CDR3 DNA: TGTGCCTGGAGTGTACGCCCAGGGGGAGGCTGGGGCTACACCTTC
CDR3 protein: CAWSVRPGGGWGYTF
clone size: -
V gene: TRBV30
D gene: TRBD1
J gene: TRBJ1-2

CDR3 DNA: TGCAGCGCGGTACTTCCCTCTGGAAACACCATATATTTT
CDR3 protein: CSAVLPSGNTIYF
clone size: -
V gene: TRBV29-1
D gene: -
J gene: TRBJ1-3

CDR3 DNA: TGTGCCAGCAGTTTATACCCAGGAGCGGACGAGCAGTACTTC
CDR3 protein: CASSLYPGADEQYF
clone size: once
V gene: TRBV27
D gene: -
J gene: TRBJ2-7

CDR3 DNA: TGTGCCAGCAGCCACCCTAGCGGGGTCTACAATGAGCAGTTCTTC
CDR3 protein: CASSHPSGVYNEQFF
clone size: -
V gene: TRBV14
D gene: TRBD2
J gene: TRBJ2-1

CDR3 DNA: TGTGCCAGCATCCCGACAGGGGGGCTTATAACCGGGGAGCTGTTTTTT
CDR3 protein: CASIPTGGLITGELFF
clone size: once
V gene: TRBV7-6
D gene: TRBD1
J gene: TRBJ2-2

CDR3 DNA: TGCAGCTCGAAGGAGCGGGACGCTTGGACTGAAGCTTTCTTT
CDR3 protein: CSSKERDAWTEAFF
clone size: -
V gene: TRBV29-1
D gene: -
J gene: TRBJ1-1

CDR3 DNA: TGTGCCAGCAGCTTTTCCGGGGGGAAGGGGAACACTGAAGCTTTCTTT
CDR3 protein: CASSFSGGKGNTEAFF
clone size: few
V gene: TRBV6-6
D gene: -
J gene: TRBJ1-1

CDR3 DNA: TGTGCCAGTAGTATCACGGGGGGAATGGGGCCTAATGAAAAACTGTTTTTT
CDR3 protein: CASSITGGMGPNEKLFF
clone size: -
V gene: TRBV19
D gene: -
J gene: TRBJ1-4

CDR3 DNA: TGTGCCAGTAGTCCCGGGACAGGGGCGATACCCTACGAGCAGTACTTC
CDR3 protein: CASSPGTGAIPYEQYF
clone size: -
V gene: TRBV19
D gene: TRBD1
J gene: TRBJ2-7

CDR3 DNA: TGCGCCAGCAGCTTGGAGGGACAGGTCCCGATCGTTCAGTACTTC
CDR3 protein: CASSLEGQVPIVQYF
clone size: once
V gene: TRBV5-1
D gene: TRBD1
J gene: TRBJ2-4

CDR3 DNA: TGTGCCAGTAGTACAGACACCCTATTGGAACTGTTTTTT
CDR3 protein: CASSTDTLLELFF
clone size: -
V gene: TRBV19
D gene: -
J gene: TRBJ1-4

CDR3 DNA: TGTGCCAGCAGTTTATTTTCCCTCGAGACAGGGGGCTATAATGAGCAGTTCTTC
CDR3 protein: CASSLFSLETGGYNEQFF
clone size: -
V gene: TRBV27
D gene: TRBD1
J gene: TRBJ2-1

CDR3 DNA: TGCAGCGTTGGCGAGGGATTGGGGGGCTACACCTTC
CDR3 protein: CSVGEGLGGYTF
clone size: -
V gene: TRBV29-1
D gene: -
J gene: TRBJ1-2

CDR3 DNA: TGTGCCAGCAGCGTAGAATACAAGGGGCGCATCAGTAACTATGGCTACACCTTC
CDR3 protein: CASSVEYKGRISNYGYTF
clone size: once
V gene: TRBV9
D gene: -
J gene: TRBJ1-2

CDR3 DNA: TGTGCCAGCAGCCCACTTTTGCCTGAAGCTTTCTTT
CDR3 protein: CASSPLLPEAFF
clone size: -
V gene: TRBV11-2
D gene: -
J gene: TRBJ1-1

CDR3 DNA: TGTGCCAGCATTAAGGGGCCAACGACTGAAGCTTTCTTT
CDR3 protein: CASIKGPTTEAFF
clone size: -
V gene: TRBV6-5
D gene: -
J gene: TRBJ1-1

CDR3 DNA: TGTGCCAGTACACTAGCGGGGGTTTCTGGGGCCAACGTCCTGACTTTC
CDR3 protein: CASTLAGVSGANVLTF
clone size: -
V gene: TRBV19
D gene: TRBD2
J gene: TRBJ2-6